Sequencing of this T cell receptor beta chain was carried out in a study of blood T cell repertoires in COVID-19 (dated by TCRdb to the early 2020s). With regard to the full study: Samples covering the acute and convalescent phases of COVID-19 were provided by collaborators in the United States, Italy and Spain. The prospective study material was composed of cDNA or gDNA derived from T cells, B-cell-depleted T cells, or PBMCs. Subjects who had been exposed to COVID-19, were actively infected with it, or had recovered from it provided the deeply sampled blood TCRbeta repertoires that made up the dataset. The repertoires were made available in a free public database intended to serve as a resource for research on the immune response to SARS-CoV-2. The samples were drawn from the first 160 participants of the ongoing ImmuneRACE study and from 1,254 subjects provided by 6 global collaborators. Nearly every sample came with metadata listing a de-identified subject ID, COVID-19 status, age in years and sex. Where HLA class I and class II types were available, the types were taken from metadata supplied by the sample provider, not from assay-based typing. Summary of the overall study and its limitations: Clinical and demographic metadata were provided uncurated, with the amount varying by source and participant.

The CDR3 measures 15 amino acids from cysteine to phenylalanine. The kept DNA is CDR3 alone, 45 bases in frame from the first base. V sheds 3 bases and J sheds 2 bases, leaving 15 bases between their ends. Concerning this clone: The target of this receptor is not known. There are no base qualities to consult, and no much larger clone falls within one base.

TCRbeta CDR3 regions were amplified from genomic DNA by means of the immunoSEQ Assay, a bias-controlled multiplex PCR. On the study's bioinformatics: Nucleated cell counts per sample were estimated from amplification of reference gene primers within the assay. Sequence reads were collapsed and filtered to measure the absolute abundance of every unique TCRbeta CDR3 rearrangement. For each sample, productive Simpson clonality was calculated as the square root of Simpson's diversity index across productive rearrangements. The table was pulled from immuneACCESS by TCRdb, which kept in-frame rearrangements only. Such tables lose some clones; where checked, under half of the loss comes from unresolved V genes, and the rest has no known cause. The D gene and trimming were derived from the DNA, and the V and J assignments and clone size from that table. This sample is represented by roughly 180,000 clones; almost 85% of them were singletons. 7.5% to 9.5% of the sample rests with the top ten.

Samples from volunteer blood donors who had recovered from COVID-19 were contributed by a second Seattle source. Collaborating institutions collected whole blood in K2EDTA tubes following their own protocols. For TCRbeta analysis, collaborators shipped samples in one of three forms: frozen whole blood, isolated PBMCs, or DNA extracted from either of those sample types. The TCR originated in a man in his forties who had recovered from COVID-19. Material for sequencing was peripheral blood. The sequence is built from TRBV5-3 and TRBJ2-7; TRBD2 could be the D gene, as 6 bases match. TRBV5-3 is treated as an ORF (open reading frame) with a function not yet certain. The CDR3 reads CARSYLRASAYEQYF. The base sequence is TGTGCCAGAAGCTACCTCCGGGCTAGCGCCTACGAGCAGTACTTC.